Below, 12 T cell receptor beta chains from the same sample are listed, as sequenced in a study of blood T cell repertoires in COVID-19. TCRdb's table, derived via immunoSEQ multiplex PCR, lists solely in-frame clones and lacks some. The repertoire has some 140,000 clones, roughly 80% of them found once; the top ten carry roughly 5.1%. Sequencing used peripheral blood. The receptors were sampled from a woman between 65 and 79 years old with COVID-19, enrolled during active disease.

The chain employs TRBV5-1 and TRBJ2-5; TRBD1 might be the D (6 bases). CDR3 length: 15 residues. V was trimmed by 4 bases and J by 5 bases, leaving 18 bases between them. Germline V gene data show CDR1 as SGHRS and CDR2 as YFSETQ. The DNA for the CDR3 is TGCGCCAGCAGCCCAGGGGCGCCTTCGAGGGAGACCCAGTACTTC. This codes for CASSPGAPSRETQYF.

CDR3 amino acids: CASSWGTGTEAFF. The CDR3 bases are TGTGCCAGCAGCTGGGGGACTGGCACTGAAGCTTTCTTT. The rearrangement links TRBV5-6 to TRBJ1-1; TRBD1 is a possible D gene (5 bases). The CDR3 runs to 13 residues. V lost 3 bases to trimming and J lost 4 bases, with 10 bases between them. From germline, CDR1 is SGHDT and CDR2 YYEEEE.

This clone was observed a single time. The chain recombines TRBV4-3 with TRBJ1-1, with a possible D match to TRBD1 (6 bases). V gave up 2 bases and J gave up 3 bases, with 13 bases separating them. The germline V gene has CDR1 LGHNA and CDR2 YSLEER. The CDR3 covers 15 residues. DNA of the CDR3: TGCGCCAGCAGCCAATTTACCCCAGGGGACACTGAAGCTTTCTTT. It codes for CASSQFTPGDTEAFF.

The chain combines TRBV5-5 with TRBJ1-2, with D tentatively TRBD1 (5 bases). Germline V gene sequence: CDR1 SGHKS, CDR2 YYEKEE (reference sequence). This CDR3 comprises 16 residues. V lost 4 bases and J 1 base, leaving 17 bases between the germline ends. CDR3 amino acids: CASSPPVQGINYGYTF. In DNA form, the CDR3 reads TGTGCCAGCAGCCCCCCGGTCCAGGGAATTAACTATGGCTACACCTTC.

The chain carries TRBV14 and TRBJ1-6; D might be TRBD1 (6 bases). Germline V gene data show CDR1 as SGHDN and CDR2 as FVKESK. This CDR3 has 16 residues. Trimming cost V 5 bases and J 4 bases, with 15 bases left between them. The CDR3 nucleotides are TGTGCCAGCAGCGTAAGAGGGGGTTGGTATAATTCACCCCTCCACTTT. Residues: CASSVRGGWYNSPLHF. The variable domain in full, completed from reference TRBV14 and TRBJ1-6, reads EAGVTQFPSHSVIEKGQTVTLRCDPISGHDNLYWYRRVMGKEIKFLLHFVKESKQDESGMPNNRFLAERTGGTYSTLKVQPAELEDSGVYFCASSVRGGWYNSPLHFGNGTRLTVT.

V usage is TRBV18 and J usage is TRBJ2-6, with 9 nucleotides matching TRBD1. Germline V gives CDR1 KGHSH, CDR2 LQKENI. The CDR3 spans 16 residues. V lost 3 bases and J lost 2; bases outside the gene matches: 2. The CDR3 region is CASSPRDRAGANVLTF. DNA of the CDR3: TGTGCCAGCTCACCCCGGGACAGGGCTGGGGCCAACGTCCTGACTTTC.

CDR3 loop: CASSQGTAYSYNSPLHF. Here the CDR3 DNA reads TGCGCCAGCAGCCAAGGTACAGCTTACTCCTATAATTCACCCCTCCACTTT. The V gene is TRBV4-1, the J gene TRBJ1-6; D is unclear. The V and J ends lost 1 base and 0 bases respectively, with 10 bases between them. The CDR3 loop spans 17 amino acids. The V gene's germline CDR1 is MGHRA and CDR2 YSYEKL.

The chain joins TRBV5-1 to TRBJ1-2, with TRBD1 matching 11 bases. Germline CDR1 reads SGHRS; CDR2 reads YFSETQ. The CDR3 extends over 14 amino acids. With V trimmed by 2 bases and J by 8 bases, 5 bases remained unmatched. Here the CDR3 reads CASSLMGQGDGYTF. CDR3 sequence (DNA): TGCGCCAGCAGCTTAATGGGACAGGGGGACGGCTACACCTTC.

The chain has TRBV30 and TRBJ1-2, with D unresolved. Germline V lookup: CDR1 GTSNPN, CDR2 SVGIG (reference sequence). The CDR3 length is 13 residues. Trimming pared 0 bases from V and 8 bases from J, leaving 13 bases between. The CDR3 nucleotides read TGTGCCTGGAGTGTCCTTGGCCTCAGGGGCTACACCTTC. Encoded protein: CAWSVLGLRGYTF.

The CDR3 DNA reads as TGCGCCAGCAGCCAGCTAGCGGGGGGGCAAGGCGGGGAGCTGTTTTTT. This codes for CASSQLAGGQGGELFF. The chain uses TRBV4-1 and TRBJ2-2; 12 nucleotides align to TRBD2. The CDR3 extends over 16 amino acids. V was pared by 3 bases and J by 7 bases, with 6 bases of the junction left unmatched. Germline V CDR1 and CDR2: MGHRA, YSYEKL.

This clone appeared once. The chain has TRBV3-1 (or the pseudogene TRBV3-2) and TRBJ1-5; 7 nucleotides line up with TRBD1. The CDR3 totals 15 residues. J gave up 4 bases and V 3 bases, and 6 bases lay outside the gene matches. Germline loops: CDR1 LGHDT, CDR2 YNNKEL (reference sequence). The CDR3 DNA sequence: TGTGCCAGCAGCCATAGACAGGGCGTTAATCAGCCCCAGCATTTT. Amino acids: CASSHRQGVNQPQHF.

The rearrangement joins TRBV6-1 to TRBJ2-7, with D possibly matching TRBD2 (6 bases). Germline CDR1 and CDR2: MNHNS and SASEGT. There are 13 residues in the CDR3. V was clipped by 3 bases and J by 1 base, with 7 bases between them. CDR3 sequence reads: CASSEEGSYEQYF. CDR3 DNA: TGTGCCAGCAGTGAGGAGGGGTCCTACGAGCAGTACTTC.